The source of this TCR beta chain is a study of beta chain features in type 1 diabetes. Study context: There were some 98 million sorted cells examined across all samples.

It was one heparinised blood draw, averaging roughly 100 mL, that each donor gave. CD4+ naive, central memory, regulatory and stem cell-like memory subsets were isolated by sorting on CD45RO/CCR7/CD25/CD127/CD95/CD27. Purity (above 95%) was reached by all sorted populations. The germline V gene has CDR1 SSHAT and CDR2 FNYEAQ (reference sequence). The CDR3 sequence is 16 residues long. V trimming: 5 bases; J trimming: 4 bases; junction bases outside the gene matches: 10. The isolated RNA, all of it, was reverse transcribed, so expressed TCRB transcripts were what got sequenced. Generated by immunoSEQ multiplex PCR, the TCRdb table keeps only in-frame clones and is missing some. The sample contains hundreds of thousands of clones, 14% of which appear only once.

The gene calls are TRBV7-7 and TRBJ2-1; TRBD2 matches 8 bases. The clonotype was recovered from a man younger than 40 in good health. The sequenced material came from central memory CD4+ T cells from blood. CDR3 in amino acids: CASSPGSGGVYNEQFF. CDR3 bases: TGTGCCAGCAGCCCCGGGAGCGGGGGTGTTTACAATGAGCAGTTCTTC.